Each of the 17 T cell receptor beta chains below was sequenced from the same sample in a study of cytomegalovirus exposure and HLA in healthy donors. The primer mix had 60 Vbeta and 13 Jbeta primers. The repertoire was sequenced with immunoSEQ multiplex PCR; TCRdb's copy has only in-frame clones and lacks some. The sample holds 100,000 or so clones, around 80% seen once. Sequenced material: PBMCs. The source is a male donor in good health and CMV-seronegative.

This clone occurred a few times. The chain links TRBV5-1 to TRBJ2-7, with a tentative D call TRBD2 (6 bases). V shed 0 bases and J shed 4 bases, with 14 bases lying between them. CDR3 size: 15 residues. CDR1 and CDR2 (germline): SGHRS, YFSETQ. The CDR3 sequence: CASSLGGGELYEQYF. DNA for the CDR3: TGCGCCAGCAGCTTGGGTGGAGGGGAGCTATACGAGCAGTACTTC.

This chain links TRBV7-3 with TRBJ2-1; 9 bases match TRBD2. The trim removed 5 bases at V and 5 bases at J, leaving 16 bases unmatched. The length of the CDR3 is 18 residues. The germline V gene has CDR1 SGHTA and CDR2 FQGTGA. CDR3 nucleotide sequence: TGTGCCAGCAGCCCTAGACTAGCGGATTCCCACGGGGACAATGAGCAGTTCTTC. Amino acids: CASSPRLADSHGDNEQFF.

This chain links TRBV13 with TRBJ2-1; D may be TRBD1 (5 bases). With 5 bases removed from V and 7 bases from J, the gap between germline ends came to 15 bases. The CDR3 runs to 14 residues. The germline V gene encodes CDR1 PRHDT and CDR2 FYEKMQ (reference sequence). The CDR3 reads CASSPPDKRNEQFF. The CDR3 coding sequence is TGTGCCAGCAGCCCCCCGGACAAGAGGAATGAGCAGTTCTTC.

This clone was detected only a few times. V and J are TRBV4-3 and TRBJ2-7, with 7 positions matching TRBD1. Trimming cost V 1 base and J 2 bases; bases outside gene matches: 5. The CDR3 loop spans 15 amino acids. Germline CDR1 reads LGHNA; CDR2 reads YSLEER. The CDR3 spells CASSQALGQTYEQYF. In DNA form, the CDR3 reads TGCGCCAGCAGCCAAGCTCTGGGACAGACCTACGAGCAGTACTTC.

The chain joins TRBV7-9 to TRBJ1-2, with TRBD1 as a possible D gene (6 bases). The CDR3 has 14 residues. CDR1 is SEHNR and CDR2 is FQNEAQ in the germline V gene (reference sequence). V was trimmed by 5 bases and J by 8 bases, leaving 18 bases between them. CDR3 coding DNA: TGTGCCAGCAGCCCAGCAGGGGACGGGGGGGGCTACACCTTC. This sequence encodes CASSPAGDGGGYTF.

V and J are TRBV27 and TRBJ1-1; D gene unclear. The V end lost 3 bases, the J end lost 3 bases, and 8 bases lay between the germline ends. CDR1 MNHEY and CDR2 SMNVEV come from the germline V gene (reference sequence). This CDR3 contains 13 residues. For the CDR3, the DNA is TGTGCCAGCAGTTTCGCGGGGTACACTGAAGCTTTCTTT. This translates into CASSFAGYTEAFF.

The J gene is TRBJ2-7, the V gene TRBV27; 8 positions agree with TRBD2. The length of the CDR3 is 17 residues. V gave up 4 bases and J gave up 11 bases; unmatched junction bases: 22. The germline gives CDR1 MNHEY, CDR2 SMNVEV (reference sequence). In DNA, the CDR3 is TGTGCCAGCAGTTCCCGAGGGGTTTTGGCGGGAGGATTTGATGAGTACTTC. Its translation: CASSSRGVLAGGFDEYF.

The rearrangement links TRBV19 to TRBJ2-7; D may be TRBD1 (5 bases). Looked up from germline, CDR1 is LNHDA and CDR2 is SQIVND (reference sequence). Between the trimmed V and J ends, which lost 6 bases and 0 bases, there was a span of 12 bases. This CDR3 is built from 14 residues. The DNA for the CDR3 is TGTGCCAGTAGCGTACCAGGGTACTCCTACGAGCAGTACTTC. It is translated as CASSVPGYSYEQYF.

This clone was recorded once. V gene TRBV19 combines with J gene TRBJ1-1; the D gene is possibly TRBD1 (5 bases). Trimming left V 7 bases short and J 0 bases short, with 12 bases between. This CDR3 is 14 amino acids long. Germline CDR1 LNHDA, CDR2 SQIVND (reference sequence). CDR3 loop: CASKEDSLNTEAFF. CDR3 in DNA: TGTGCCAGTAAAGAAGACAGCTTGAACACTGAAGCTTTCTTT.

This chain connects TRBV9 to TRBJ2-7, with 8 positions matching TRBD1. The CDR3 spans 14 residues. V dropped 3 bases and J dropped 3; count of bases not matched to a gene: 5. CDR1 and CDR2 from the germline V gene are SGDLS and YYNGEE. CDR3 nucleotide sequence: TGTGCCAGCAGCGCCCGGGACAGGTTCTACGAGCAGTACTTC. As protein: CASSARDRFYEQYF.

This chain links TRBV6-5 with TRBJ1-1; TRBD1 might be the D (6 bases). This CDR3 region has 15 residues. The germline V gene encodes CDR1 MNHEY and CDR2 SVGAGI. Deletions cut 6 bases from V and 4 bases from J, with 18 bases between. CDR3 DNA: TGTGCCAGCAGGGGACACGGAACTCCCCTCACTGAAGCTTTCTTT. Translation gives CASRGHGTPLTEAFF.

The gene calls are TRBV5-1 and TRBJ2-1, with no clear D. The V and J ends lost 0 bases and 4 bases respectively, with 8 bases between them. The CDR3 covers 14 residues. Per germline, CDR1 SGHRS and CDR2 YFSETQ. CDR3 in DNA: TGCGCCAGCAGCTTGGCGCCAGTTTACAATGAGCAGTTCTTC. Translating it yields CASSLAPVYNEQFF. Drawing the rest from reference TRBV5-1 and TRBJ2-1, the complete variable domain is KAGVTQTPRYLIKTRGQQVTLSCSPISGHRSVSWYQQTPGQGLQFLFEYFSETQRNKGNFPGRFSGRQFSNSRSEMNVSTLELGDSALYLCASSLAPVYNEQFFGPGTRLTVL.

The CDR3 sequence: CASGREEGEQFF. The CDR3 bases are TGTGCCAGCGGGCGGGAGGAGGGGGAGCAGTTCTTC. The chain employs TRBV7-3 and TRBJ2-1, with TRBD2 identical over 8 bases. Germline trimming cut 8 bases from V and 10 bases from J; bases unmatched to any gene: 7. The germline CDR1 and CDR2 sequences are SGHTA and FQGTGA. CDR3 length: 12 amino acids.

Points on this clone: One end of the junction is discordant with germline, which a read error may explain. The chain carries TRBV7-9 and TRBJ1-2; D may be TRBD1 (5 bases). Germline loops: CDR1 SEHNR, CDR2 FQNEAQ (reference sequence). The CDR3 totals 14 residues. The CDR3 region is CSSSLIRQSPGYTF. In nucleotides, the CDR3 is TGTTCCAGCAGCTTGATCCGACAGTCCCCTGGCTACACCTTC. Full variable domain (missing parts from reference TRBV7-9 and TRBJ1-2): DTGVSQNPRHKITKRGQNVTFRCDPISEHNRLYWYRQTLGQGPEFLTYFQNEAQLEKSRLLSDRFSAERPKGSFSTLEIQRTEQGDSAMYLCSSSLIRQSPGYTFGSGTRLTVV.

The V and J genes are TRBV28 and TRBJ1-5; D call uncertain. V was cut by 8 bases and J by 0 bases, with 20 bases left in between. The CDR3 is made up of 17 amino acids. Germline values: CDR1 MDHEN, CDR2 SYDVKM. CDR3 sequence (DNA): TGTGCCAGCCGACCCCCATCGGGGTTAGGTAGCAATCAGCCCCAGCATTTT. Translation gives CASRPPSGLGSNQPQHF.

The J gene is TRBJ1-1, the V gene TRBV13; possibly TRBD1 for D (6 bases). CDR1 and CDR2 from the germline V gene are PRHDT and FYEKMQ (reference sequence). V lost 0 bases, J lost 7 bases, and 15 bases lay in between. This CDR3 has 15 residues. CDR3 DNA sequence: TGTGCCAGCAGCTTAGGGGGAGGGGGGCCCCGTGAAGCTTTCTTT. It is translated as CASSLGGGGPREAFF.

The CDR3 DNA follows: TGTGCCAGCAGCCGATTAGCGGGAGAAGATGAGCAGTTCTTC. Its protein is CASSRLAGEDEQFF. The chain recombines TRBV7-2 with TRBJ2-1, with 9 bases fitting TRBD2. The V and J ends lost 5 bases and 8 bases, in that order; junction bases with no gene match: 7. The CDR3 sequence is 14 residues long. CDR1 SGHTA and CDR2 FQGNSA come from the germline V gene.